Below are 14 T cell receptor beta chains sequenced from a single sample in a study of shared clonotypes between healthy human individuals. The table came from immunoSEQ multiplex PCR; TCRdb's copy has only in-frame clones and leaves some out. The sample consists of 1,400,000 or so clones, just under 99% of them appearing once. Sequencing was performed on naive CD4+ T cells sorted from blood. Noted subset: CD45RA+ positively selected. These receptors were taken from a man younger than 40 in good health.

The rearrangement joins TRBV29-1 to TRBJ2-3, with a weak D call TRBD2 (5 bases). CDR3 length: 15 residues. With 6 bases removed from V and 1 base from J, the gap between germline ends came to 17 bases. Germline V gene sequence: CDR1 SQVTM, CDR2 ANQGSEA. The CDR3 spells CSVRMRAGGTDTQYF. CDR3 nucleotide sequence: TGCAGCGTCCGGATGCGGGCCGGGGGCACAGATACGCAGTATTTT.

Written as DNA, the CDR3 is TGCGCCAGCAGCCCCGGCCCAACGGGAGGAGGGAGCAAAAACATTCAGTACTTC. It translates to CASSPGPTGGGSKNIQYF. The chain employs TRBV4-1 and TRBJ2-4; 7 bases match TRBD2. The CDR3 sequence is 18 residues long. V dropped 4 bases and J dropped 3; count of bases not matched to a gene: 15. CDR1 is MGHRA, CDR2 YSYEKL, per germline.

This clone was counted a single time. The rearrangement links TRBV2 to TRBJ2-2, with 8 bases that match TRBD2. Germline assignment: CDR1 SNHLY and CDR2 FYNNEI. V dropped 6 bases and J dropped 6; count of bases not matched to a gene: 6. The CDR3 sequence is 14 residues long. The CDR3 sequence is CASSARGGPGELFF. The CDR3 DNA follows: TGTGCCAGCAGCGCCCGGGGGGGCCCCGGGGAGCTGTTTTTT.

V is TRBV6-4 and J is TRBJ2-1; D gene unclear. Trimming removed 4 bases at V and 1 base at J, with 5 bases between. The CDR3 is 13 amino acids. Germline V gene data show CDR1 as MRHNA and CDR2 as SNTAGT. The chain's CDR3 is CASSVRSYNEQFF. CDR3 nucleotide sequence: TGTGCCAGCAGTGTCCGATCCTACAATGAGCAGTTCTTC.

This chain connects TRBV9 to TRBJ1-2; 9 bases are shared with TRBD1. V lost 3 bases to trimming and J lost 6 bases; unmatched junction nucleotides: 9. The CDR3 consists of 15 residues. Looked up from germline, CDR1 is SGDLS and CDR2 is YYNGEE. CDR3 sequence reads: CASSAASGQGHGYTF. DNA for the CDR3: TGTGCCAGCAGCGCCGCGTCGGGACAGGGACATGGCTACACCTTC.

The V and J genes are TRBV10-3 and TRBJ2-2; 10 bases line up with TRBD1. Trimming took 10 bases from V and 3 from J; bases not matched to a gene: 8. Germline CDR1 reads ENHRY; CDR2 reads SYGVKD. The CDR3 has 15 residues. The chain's CDR3 is CATSGTGADTGELFF. The CDR3 DNA is TGTGCCACCTCCGGGACAGGGGCGGACACCGGGGAGCTGTTTTTT.

The chain couples TRBV2 to TRBJ1-2; D uncertain. This CDR3 is built from 15 residues. Between the trimmed V and J ends, which lost 6 bases and 0 bases, there was a span of 14 bases. Germline V gives CDR1 SNHLY, CDR2 FYNNEI. This CDR3 reads CASSVYRVSNYGYTF. The CDR3 coding sequence is TGTGCCAGCAGCGTCTATCGGGTTTCTAACTATGGCTACACCTTC.

The chain uses TRBV5-1 and TRBJ2-1; no reliable D call. V shed 1 base and J shed 5 bases, with 7 bases lying between them. This CDR3 spans 13 amino acids. CDR1 is SGHRS and CDR2 is YFSETQ in the germline V gene. CDR3 DNA: TGCGCCAGCAGCTTGCGATTCGACAATGAGCAGTTCTTC. Its translation is CASSLRFDNEQFF.

The rearrangement joins TRBV13 to TRBJ2-1, with D perhaps TRBD1 (5 bases). There are 15 residues in the CDR3. Germline V CDR1 and CDR2: PRHDT, FYEKMQ (reference sequence). The V end was cut by 4 bases, the J end by 6 bases, with 16 bases between. The DNA of the CDR3 is TGTGCCAGCAGCTCCAGGGTCCCCTATACCAATGAGCAGTTCTTC. Protein product: CASSSRVPYTNEQFF.

In its sample, this clone was seen once. The J gene is TRBJ2-5, the V gene TRBV5-1; the D gene is possibly TRBD1 (6 bases). The V gene lost 4 bases and the J gene lost 2 bases, with 12 bases spanning the gap. The V gene's germline CDR1 is SGHRS and CDR2 YFSETQ. The CDR3 sequence is 14 residues long. The CDR3 protein is CASSKTGLQETQYF. The CDR3 nucleotides are TGCGCCAGCAGCAAGACAGGTCTTCAAGAGACCCAGTACTTC.

The CDR3 sequence: CASSQAAVYGYTF. The CDR3 nucleotides read TGTGCCAGCAGCCAAGCGGCGGTCTATGGCTACACCTTC. The chain is built from TRBV14 and TRBJ1-2; D gene unclear. The V gene lost 1 base and the J gene lost 4 bases, with 7 bases spanning the gap. Looked up from germline, CDR1 is SGHDN and CDR2 is FVKESK. This CDR3 has 13 residues.

The chain is built from TRBV7-6 and TRBJ2-1, with 11 nucleotides matching TRBD2. The CDR3 totals 17 residues. With 0 bases clipped from V and 6 bases from J, the junction kept 7 bases outside the gene matches. CDR1 and CDR2 (germline): SGHVS, FNYEAQ. The CDR3: CASSLAVTSGRGNEQFF. CDR3 nucleotides: TGTGCCAGCAGCTTAGCTGTAACTAGCGGGAGAGGCAATGAGCAGTTCTTC. The full variable domain, with the rest looked up from reference TRBV7-6 and TRBJ2-1, is GAGVSQSPRYKVTKRGQDVALRCDPISGHVSLYWYRQALGQGPEFLTYFNYEAQQDKSGLPNDRFSAERPEGSISTLTIQRTEQRDSAMYRCASSLAVTSGRGNEQFFGPGTRLTVL.

The chain links TRBV19 to TRBJ2-3; D not resolved. Germline assignment: CDR1 LNHDA and CDR2 SQIVND (reference sequence). The CDR3 has 14 amino acids. V was trimmed by 0 bases and J by 1 base, leaving 5 bases between them. DNA of the CDR3: TGTGCCAGTAGTATAGATCTAGGCACAGATACGCAGTATTTT. It is translated as CASSIDLGTDTQYF.

This clone was recorded only once. The chain is built from TRBV9 and TRBJ1-1; a possible D gene is TRBD1 (5 bases). Germline CDR1 and CDR2: SGDLS and YYNGEE. The CDR3 runs 16 residues. Trimming took off 0 bases at V and 4 bases at J, with 16 bases between the two ends. CDR3 amino acids: CASSVDPGPASTEAFF. CDR3 sequence (DNA): TGTGCCAGCAGCGTAGACCCAGGGCCCGCGTCCACTGAAGCTTTCTTT.